The clone carrying this T cell receptor (beta chain) was observed a handful of times. The target antigen is unknown. This PCR relied on a set of 60 Vbeta primers and 13 Jbeta primers. Profiling relied on immunoSEQ multiplex PCR, and the TCRdb table lists in-frame clones only, not all of them. The sample lists about 97,000 clones, 75% to 90% occurring once. This sample was taken from a study of cytomegalovirus exposure and HLA in healthy donors. Study conclusions and caveats: Across HLA loci, a later analysis found differing TCR association rates, with DRB1 most and HLA-C fewest.

Trimming took 3 bases from V and 6 from J, leaving 16 bases between them. Per the germline V gene, CDR1 is SGHKS and CDR2 is YYEKEE (reference sequence). This CDR3 has 14 residues. The donors gave bone marrow, and they were healthy. Sequencing input: PBMCs. This chain joins TRBV5-5 and TRBJ2-7; D not resolved. This clonotype originated in a man aged 25-40 years in good health and CMV-seronegative. CDR3 coding DNA: TGTGCCAGCAGCTCCCGACACAACGACGGCGAGCAGTACTTC. This sequence encodes CASSSRHNDGEQYF. Looking up the rest from reference TRBV5-5 and TRBJ2-7 gives the full variable domain: DAGVTQSPTHLIKTRGQQVTLRCSPISGHKSVSWYQQVLGQGPQFIFQYYEKEERGRGNFPDRFSARQFPNYSSELNVNALLLGDSALYLCASSSRHNDGEQYFGPGTRLTVT.